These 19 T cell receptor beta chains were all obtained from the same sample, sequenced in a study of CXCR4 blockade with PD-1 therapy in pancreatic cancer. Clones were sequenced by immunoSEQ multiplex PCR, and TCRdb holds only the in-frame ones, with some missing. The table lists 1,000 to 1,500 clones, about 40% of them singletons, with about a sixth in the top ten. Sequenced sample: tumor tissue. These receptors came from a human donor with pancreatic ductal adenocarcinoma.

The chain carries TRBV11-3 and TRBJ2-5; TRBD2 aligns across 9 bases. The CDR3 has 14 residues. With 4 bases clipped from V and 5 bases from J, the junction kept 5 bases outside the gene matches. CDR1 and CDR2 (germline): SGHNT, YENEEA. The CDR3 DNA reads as TGTGCCAGCAGCTCCGGGACTAGCTGGGAGACCCAGTACTTC. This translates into CASSSGTSWETQYF.

CDR3 coding DNA: TGTGCCAGTAGTAGGACAGGGGGCTTCGACGAGCAGTACTTC. Translation: CASSRTGGFDEQYF. V and J are TRBV19 and TRBJ2-7; the match to TRBD1 covers 11 bases. Germline trimming cut 4 bases from V and 5 bases from J; bases unmatched to any gene: 4. Per the germline V gene, CDR1 is LNHDA and CDR2 is SQIVND (reference sequence). The CDR3 is 14 residues long.

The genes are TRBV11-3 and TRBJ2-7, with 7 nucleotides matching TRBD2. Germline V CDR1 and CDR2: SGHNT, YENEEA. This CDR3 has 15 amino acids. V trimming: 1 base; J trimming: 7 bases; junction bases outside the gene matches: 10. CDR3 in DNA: TGTGCCAGCAGCTTAGTGTCAGGGAGGGTTGGGGAGCAGTACTTC. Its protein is CASSLVSGRVGEQYF.

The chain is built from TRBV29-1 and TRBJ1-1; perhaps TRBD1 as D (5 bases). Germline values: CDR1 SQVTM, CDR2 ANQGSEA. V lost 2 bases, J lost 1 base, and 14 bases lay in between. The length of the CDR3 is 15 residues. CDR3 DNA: TGCAGCGTTGAACACTCCCCGAGGGGGAACACTGAAGCTTTCTTT. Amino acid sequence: CSVEHSPRGNTEAFF.

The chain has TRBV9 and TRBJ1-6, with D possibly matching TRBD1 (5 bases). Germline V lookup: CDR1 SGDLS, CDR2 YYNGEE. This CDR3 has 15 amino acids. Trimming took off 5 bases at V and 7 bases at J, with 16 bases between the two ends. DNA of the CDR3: TGTGCCAGCAGTTCCCGACAGCCTGAGAATTCACCCCTCCACTTT. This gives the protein CASSSRQPENSPLHF.

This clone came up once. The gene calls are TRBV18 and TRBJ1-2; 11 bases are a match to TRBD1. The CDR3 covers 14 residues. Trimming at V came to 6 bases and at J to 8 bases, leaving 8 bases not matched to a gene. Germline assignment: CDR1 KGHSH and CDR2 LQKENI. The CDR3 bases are TGTGCCAGCTCCCCAAGGGGACAGGGGGAAGGCTACACCTTC. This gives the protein CASSPRGQGEGYTF.

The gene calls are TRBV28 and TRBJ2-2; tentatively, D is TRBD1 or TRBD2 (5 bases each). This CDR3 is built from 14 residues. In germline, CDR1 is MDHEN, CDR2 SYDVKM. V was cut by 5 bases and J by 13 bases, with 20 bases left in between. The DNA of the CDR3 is TGTGCCAGCAGTGCCAGGGACGGGAACGGGCGGCTGTTTTTT. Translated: CASSARDGNGRLFF. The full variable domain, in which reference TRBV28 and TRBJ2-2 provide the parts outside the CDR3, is DVKVTQSSRYLVKRTGEKVFLECVQDMDHENMFWYRQDPGLGLRLIYFSYDVKMKEKGDIPEGYSVSREKKERFSLILESASTNQTSMYLCASSARDGNGRLFFGEGSRLTVL.

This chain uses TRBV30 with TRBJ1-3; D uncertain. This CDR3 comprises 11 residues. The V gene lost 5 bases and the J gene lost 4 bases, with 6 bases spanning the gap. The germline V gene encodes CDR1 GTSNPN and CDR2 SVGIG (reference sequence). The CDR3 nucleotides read TGTGCCTGGGGATCCGGAAACACCATATATTTT. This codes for CAWGSGNTIYF. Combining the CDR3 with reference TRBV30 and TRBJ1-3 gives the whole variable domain SQTIHQWPATLVQPVGSPLSLECTVEGTSNPNLYWYRQAAGRGLQLLFYSVGIGQISSEVPQNLSASRPQDRQFILSSKKLLLSDSGFYLCAWGSGNTIYFGEGSWLTVV.

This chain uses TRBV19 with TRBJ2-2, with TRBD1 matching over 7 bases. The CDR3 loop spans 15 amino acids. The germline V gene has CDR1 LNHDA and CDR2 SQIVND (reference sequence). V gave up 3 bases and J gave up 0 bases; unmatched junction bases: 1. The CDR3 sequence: CASSMGTANTGELFF. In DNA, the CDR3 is TGTGCCAGTAGTATGGGGACAGCGAACACCGGGGAGCTGTTTTTT.

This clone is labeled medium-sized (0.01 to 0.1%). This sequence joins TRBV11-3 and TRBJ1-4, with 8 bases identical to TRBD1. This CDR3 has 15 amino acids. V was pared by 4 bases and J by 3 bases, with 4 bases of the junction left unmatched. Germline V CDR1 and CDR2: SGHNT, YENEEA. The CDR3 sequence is CASSSGQGSNEKLFF. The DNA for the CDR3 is TGTGCCAGCAGCTCCGGACAGGGCTCTAATGAAAAACTGTTTTTT.

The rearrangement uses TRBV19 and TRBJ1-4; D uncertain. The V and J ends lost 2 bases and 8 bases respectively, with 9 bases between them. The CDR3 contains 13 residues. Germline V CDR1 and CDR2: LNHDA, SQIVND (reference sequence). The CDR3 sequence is CASSIKGREKLFF. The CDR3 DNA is TGTGCCAGTAGTATAAAAGGGCGAGAAAAACTGTTTTTT.

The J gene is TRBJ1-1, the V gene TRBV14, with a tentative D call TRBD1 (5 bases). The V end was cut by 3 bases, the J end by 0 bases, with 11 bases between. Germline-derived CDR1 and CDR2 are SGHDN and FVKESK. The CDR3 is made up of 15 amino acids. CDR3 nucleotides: TGTGCCAGCAGCCAGGGGGGAAAAATGAACACTGAAGCTTTCTTT. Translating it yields CASSQGGKMNTEAFF.

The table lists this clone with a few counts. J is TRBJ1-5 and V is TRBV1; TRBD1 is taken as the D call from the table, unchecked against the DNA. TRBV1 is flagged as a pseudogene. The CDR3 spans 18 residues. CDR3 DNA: TGCGCCAGCAGCCAAGAGTTAATAGGGGGACAGCACAATCAGCCCCAGCATTTT. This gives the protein CASSQELIGGQHNQPQHF.

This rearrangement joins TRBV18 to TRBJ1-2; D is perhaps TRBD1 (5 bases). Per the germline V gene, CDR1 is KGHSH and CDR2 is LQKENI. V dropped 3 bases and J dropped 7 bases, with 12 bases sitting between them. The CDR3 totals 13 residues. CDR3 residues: CASSPGSTGGYTF. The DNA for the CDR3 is TGTGCCAGCTCACCGGGGAGTACAGGTGGCTACACCTTC.

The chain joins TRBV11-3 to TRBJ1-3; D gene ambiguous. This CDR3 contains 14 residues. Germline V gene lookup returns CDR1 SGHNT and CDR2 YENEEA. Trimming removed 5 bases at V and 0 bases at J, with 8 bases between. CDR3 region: CASSVTFSGNTIYF. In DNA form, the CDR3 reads TGTGCCAGCAGCGTGACGTTCTCTGGAAACACCATATATTTT.

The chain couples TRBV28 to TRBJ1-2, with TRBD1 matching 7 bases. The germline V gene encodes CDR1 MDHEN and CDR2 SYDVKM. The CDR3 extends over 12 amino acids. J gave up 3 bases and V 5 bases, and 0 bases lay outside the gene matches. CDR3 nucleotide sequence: TGTGCCAGCAGTGACAGGGACTATGGCTACACCTTC. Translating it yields CASSDRDYGYTF.

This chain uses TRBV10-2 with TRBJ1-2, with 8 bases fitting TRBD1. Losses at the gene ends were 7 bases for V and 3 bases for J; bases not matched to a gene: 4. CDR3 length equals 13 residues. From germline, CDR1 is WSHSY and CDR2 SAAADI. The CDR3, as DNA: TGCGCCAGCACCCCGACAGGGGACTATGGCTACACCTTC. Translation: CASTPTGDYGYTF.

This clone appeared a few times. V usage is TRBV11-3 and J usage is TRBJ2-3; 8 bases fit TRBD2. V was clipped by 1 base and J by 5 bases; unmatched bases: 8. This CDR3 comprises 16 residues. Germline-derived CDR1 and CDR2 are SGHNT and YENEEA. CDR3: CASSLVRGVYEDTQYF. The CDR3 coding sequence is TGTGCCAGCAGCTTAGTGCGGGGGGTTTACGAAGATACGCAGTATTTT.

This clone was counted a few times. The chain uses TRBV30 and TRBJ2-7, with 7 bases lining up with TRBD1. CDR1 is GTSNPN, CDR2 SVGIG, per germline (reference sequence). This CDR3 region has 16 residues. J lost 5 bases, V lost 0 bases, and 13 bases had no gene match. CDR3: CAWSVPLRDSADEQYF. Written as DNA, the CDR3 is TGTGCCTGGAGTGTACCCCTCCGGGACAGCGCTGACGAGCAGTACTTC.